The 2 T cell receptor beta chains in this list originate from one sample, sequenced in a study of blood T cell repertoires in COVID-19. The data were produced by immunoSEQ multiplex PCR, yet TCRdb's version contains in-frame clones alone and is incomplete. The table lists under 250,000 clones, 84% of them singletons. Source material: peripheral blood. These receptors all come from a man aged 50-60 years with active or convalescent COVID-19.

This sequence joins TRBV18 and TRBJ2-7; TRBD1 is a possible D gene (5 bases). Germline V gene data show CDR1 as KGHSH and CDR2 as LQKENI. Trimming pared 3 bases from V and 6 bases from J, leaving 15 bases between. The CDR3 has 14 residues. The CDR3 loop is CASSPSVGTGEQYV. DNA for the CDR3: TGTGCCAGCTCACCGTCAGTGGGAACAGGCGAGCAGTACGTC.

This chain uses TRBV5-1 with TRBJ2-7; perhaps TRBD1 as D (5 bases). V was clipped by 1 base and J by 1 base, with 6 bases between them. Germline CDR1 is SGHRS and CDR2 is YFSETQ. The CDR3 contains 13 residues. The CDR3 protein is CASSLQGSYEQYV. CDR3 nucleotide sequence: TGCGCCAGCAGCTTGCAGGGATCCTACGAGCAGTACGTC.